This T cell receptor (beta chain) was documented in a study of blood T cell repertoires in COVID-19. The wider study: COVID-19 samples, acute and convalescent, were from the United States, Italy and Spain. PBMCs, B-cell-depleted T cells, or T cells were the source of the cDNA or gDNA that made up the material.

In germline, CDR1 is KGHSH, CDR2 LQKENI. The CDR3 totals 16 residues. V lost 6 bases to trimming and J lost 3 bases; unmatched junction nucleotides: 7. Participant ages covered roughly 18 to 90 years across about two dozen US areas. Original handling: Amplification of reference gene primers was used by the study to estimate nucleated cell counts. Generated by immunoSEQ multiplex PCR, the TCRdb table keeps only in-frame clones and is missing some. The V and J calls and the clone size are those of that table, but D and trimming were determined from the DNA. The sample includes under 200,000 clones, about 84% seen only once; the top ten take roughly 5%.

The specimen sequenced was PBMCs or T cells enriched from blood (not recorded which). The chain employs TRBV18 and TRBJ2-1, with TRBD2 identical over 11 bases. This TCR came from a woman between 40 and 55 years old with acute COVID-19. CDR3 nucleotides: TGTGCCAGCTCCGTCTTCGGGACTAGCGGCTACAATGAGCAGTTCTTC. Encoded protein: CASSVFGTSGYNEQFF.